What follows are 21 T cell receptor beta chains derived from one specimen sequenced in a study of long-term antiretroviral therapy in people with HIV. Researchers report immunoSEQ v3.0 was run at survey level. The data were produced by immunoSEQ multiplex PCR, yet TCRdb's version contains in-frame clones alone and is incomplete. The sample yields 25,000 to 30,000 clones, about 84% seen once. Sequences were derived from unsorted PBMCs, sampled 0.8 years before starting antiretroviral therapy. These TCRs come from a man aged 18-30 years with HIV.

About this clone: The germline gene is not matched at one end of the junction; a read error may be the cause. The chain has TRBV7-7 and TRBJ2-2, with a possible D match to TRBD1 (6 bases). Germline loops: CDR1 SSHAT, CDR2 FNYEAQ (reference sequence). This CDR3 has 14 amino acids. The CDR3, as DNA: TGTGCTAGCAGCGAGACACAGGGCACCGGGGAGCTGTTTTTT. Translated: CASSETQGTGELFF. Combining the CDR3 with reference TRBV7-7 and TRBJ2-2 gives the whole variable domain GAGVSQSPRYKVTKRGQDVTLRCDPISSHATLYWYQQALGQGPEFLTYFNYEAQPDKSGLPSDRFSAERPEGSISTLTIQRTEQRDSAMYRCASSETQGTGELFFGEGSRLTVL.

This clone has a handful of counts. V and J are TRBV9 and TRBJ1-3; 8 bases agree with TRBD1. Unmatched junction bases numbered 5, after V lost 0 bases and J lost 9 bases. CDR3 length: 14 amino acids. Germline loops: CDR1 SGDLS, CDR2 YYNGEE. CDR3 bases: TGTGCCAGCAGCGTAGGGCAGGGGGCAGTCACCATATATTTT. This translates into CASSVGQGAVTIYF.

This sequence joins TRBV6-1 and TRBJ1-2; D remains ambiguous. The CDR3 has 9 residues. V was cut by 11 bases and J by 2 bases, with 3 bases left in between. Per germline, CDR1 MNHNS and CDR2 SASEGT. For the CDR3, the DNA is TGTGCCTTAAACTATGGCTACACCTTC. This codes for CALNYGYTF.

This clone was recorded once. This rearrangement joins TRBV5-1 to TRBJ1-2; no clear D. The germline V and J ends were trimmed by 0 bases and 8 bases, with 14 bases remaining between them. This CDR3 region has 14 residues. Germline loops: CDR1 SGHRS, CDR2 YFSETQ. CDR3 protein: CASSLAQTVSGYTF. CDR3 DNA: TGCGCCAGCAGCTTGGCCCAGACGGTGTCAGGCTACACCTTC.

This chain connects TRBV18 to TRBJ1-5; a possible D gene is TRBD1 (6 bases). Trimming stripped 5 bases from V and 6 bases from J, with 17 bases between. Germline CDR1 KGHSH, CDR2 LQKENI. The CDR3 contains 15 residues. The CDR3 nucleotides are TGTGCCAGCTCAGGGTCTATACAGGGCTTTCAGCCCCAGCATTTT. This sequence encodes CASSGSIQGFQPQHF.

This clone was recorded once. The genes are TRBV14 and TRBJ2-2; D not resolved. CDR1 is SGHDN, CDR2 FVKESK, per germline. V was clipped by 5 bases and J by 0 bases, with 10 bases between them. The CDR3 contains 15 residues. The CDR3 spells CASSFGEPNTGELFF. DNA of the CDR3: TGTGCCAGCAGCTTCGGTGAACCGAACACCGGGGAGCTGTTTTTT.

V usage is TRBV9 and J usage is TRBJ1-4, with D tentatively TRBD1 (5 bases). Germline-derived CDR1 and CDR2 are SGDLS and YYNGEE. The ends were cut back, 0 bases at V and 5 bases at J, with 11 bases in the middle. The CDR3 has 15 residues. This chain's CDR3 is CASSVGGGGNEKLFF. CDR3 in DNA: TGTGCCAGCAGCGTAGGAGGTGGGGGAAATGAAAAACTGTTTTTT.

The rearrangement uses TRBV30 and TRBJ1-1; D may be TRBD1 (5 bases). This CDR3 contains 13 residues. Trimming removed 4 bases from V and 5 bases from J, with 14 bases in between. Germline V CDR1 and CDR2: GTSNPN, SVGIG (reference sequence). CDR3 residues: CAWNQGPGTEAFF. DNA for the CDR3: TGTGCCTGGAATCAGGGTCCGGGAACTGAAGCTTTCTTT.

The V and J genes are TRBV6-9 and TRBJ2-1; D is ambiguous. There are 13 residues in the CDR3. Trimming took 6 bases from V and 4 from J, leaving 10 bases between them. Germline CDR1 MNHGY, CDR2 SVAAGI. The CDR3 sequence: CASSPDQYNEQFF. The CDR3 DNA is TGTGCCAGCAGCCCTGACCAGTACAATGAGCAGTTCTTC.

CDR3 loop: CASSYWSEIGEQYF. The CDR3 DNA reads as TGCGCCAGCAGCTATTGGAGTGAAATCGGCGAGCAGTACTTC. This chain connects TRBV5-1 to TRBJ2-7; no clear D gene. The V gene lost 3 bases and the J gene lost 6 bases, with 16 bases spanning the gap. This CDR3 has 14 residues. In germline, CDR1 is SGHRS, CDR2 YFSETQ.

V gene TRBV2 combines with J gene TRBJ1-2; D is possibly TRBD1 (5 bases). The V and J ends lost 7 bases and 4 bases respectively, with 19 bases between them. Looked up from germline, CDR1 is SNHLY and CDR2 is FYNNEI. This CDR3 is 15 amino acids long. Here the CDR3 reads CASTLQRDRGYGYTF. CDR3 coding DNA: TGTGCCAGCACCTTACAGCGGGACCGGGGCTATGGCTACACCTTC.

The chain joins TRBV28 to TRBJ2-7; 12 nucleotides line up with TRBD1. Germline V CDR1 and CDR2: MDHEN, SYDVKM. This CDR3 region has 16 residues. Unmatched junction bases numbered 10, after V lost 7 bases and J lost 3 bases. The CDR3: CASTLGGTGGIYEQYF. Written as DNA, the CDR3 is TGTGCCAGCACCCTAGGAGGGACAGGGGGCATCTACGAGCAGTACTTC. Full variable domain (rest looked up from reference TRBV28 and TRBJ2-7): DVKVTQSSRYLVKRTGEKVFLECVQDMDHENMFWYRQDPGLGLRLIYFSYDVKMKEKGDIPEGYSVSREKKERFSLILESASTNQTSMYLCASTLGGTGGIYEQYFGPGTRLTVT.

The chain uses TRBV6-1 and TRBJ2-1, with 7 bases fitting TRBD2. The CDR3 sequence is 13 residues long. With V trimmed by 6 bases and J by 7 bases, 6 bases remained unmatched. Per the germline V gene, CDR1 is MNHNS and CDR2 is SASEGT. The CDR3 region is CASRTSRLNEQFF. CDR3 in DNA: TGTGCCAGCAGGACTAGCCGACTAAATGAGCAGTTCTTC.

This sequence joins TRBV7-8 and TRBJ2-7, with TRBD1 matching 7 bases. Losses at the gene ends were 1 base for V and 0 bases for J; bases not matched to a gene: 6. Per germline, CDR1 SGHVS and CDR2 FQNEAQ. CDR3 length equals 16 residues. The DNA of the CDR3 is TGTGCCAGCAGCTTAGACCCGGGACAGAGCTCCTACGAGCAGTACTTC. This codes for CASSLDPGQSSYEQYF.

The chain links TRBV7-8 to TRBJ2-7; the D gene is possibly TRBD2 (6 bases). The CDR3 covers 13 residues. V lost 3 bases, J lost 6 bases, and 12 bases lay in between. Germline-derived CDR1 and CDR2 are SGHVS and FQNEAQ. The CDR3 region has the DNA TGTGCCAGCAGCTTTTGGAGGGCTGGCGAGCAGTACTTC. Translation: CASSFWRAGEQYF.

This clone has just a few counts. In DNA form, the CDR3 reads TGTGCCAGTAGTATGGGTGTCCACGCGAACACCGGGGAGCTGTTTTTT. As protein: CASSMGVHANTGELFF. This chain uses TRBV19 with TRBJ2-2; D is undetermined. Germline assignment: CDR1 LNHDA and CDR2 SQIVND (reference sequence). There are 16 residues in the CDR3. V was pared by 3 bases and J by 0 bases, with 11 bases between.

The CDR3 nucleotides read TGTGCCAGCAGCGGGACAGGGGGTATCACTGAAGCTTTCTTT. This encodes CASSGTGGITEAFF. The rearrangement uses TRBV6-1 and TRBJ1-1, with 11 bases fitting TRBD1. The germline V gene encodes CDR1 MNHNS and CDR2 SASEGT. The CDR3 has 14 amino acids. V shed 6 bases, J shed 4 bases, and the junction held 4 bases outside the gene matches.

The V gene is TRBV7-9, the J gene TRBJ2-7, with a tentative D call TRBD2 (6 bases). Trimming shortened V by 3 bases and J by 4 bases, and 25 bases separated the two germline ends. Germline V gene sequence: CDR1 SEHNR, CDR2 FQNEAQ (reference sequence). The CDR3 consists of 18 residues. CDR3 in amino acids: CASSFRSGGTTIKYEQYF. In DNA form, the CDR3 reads TGTGCCAGCAGCTTCCGGAGCGGCGGGACCACTATAAAGTACGAGCAGTACTTC.

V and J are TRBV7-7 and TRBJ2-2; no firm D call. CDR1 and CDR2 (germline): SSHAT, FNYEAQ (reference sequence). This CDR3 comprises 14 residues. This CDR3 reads CASGQAANTGELFF. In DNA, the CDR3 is TGTGCTAGTGGGCAGGCCGCGAACACCGGGGAGCTGTTTTTT.

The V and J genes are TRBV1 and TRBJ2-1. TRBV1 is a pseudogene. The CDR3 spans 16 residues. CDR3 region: CTSSHPFDRSYNEQFF. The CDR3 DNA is TGCACCAGCAGCCACCCTTTTGACCGCTCCTACAATGAGCAGTTCTTC.

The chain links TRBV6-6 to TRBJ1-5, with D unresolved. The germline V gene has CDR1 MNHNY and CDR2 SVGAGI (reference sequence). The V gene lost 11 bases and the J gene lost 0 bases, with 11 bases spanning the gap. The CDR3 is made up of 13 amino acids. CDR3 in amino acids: CAGWSGSNQPQHF. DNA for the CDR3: TGTGCCGGCTGGTCGGGTAGCAATCAGCCCCAGCATTTT.